The T cell receptor beta chain described here comes from a study of CD8 T cells in ankylosing spondylitis. The study, taken as a whole, reports: Several of the motif variants were reported before in synovial fluid and blood from reactive arthritis. Disease-linked clones, CD8+, were relatively rare in peripheral blood. A TCR beta motif of eight highly homologous variants appeared characteristic of ankylosing spondylitis blood.

This clonotype was seen repeatedly, ten times or more. Its matching antigen is unknown. V shed 7 bases and J shed 0 bases, with 12 bases lying between them. The germline CDR1 and CDR2 sequences are SQVTM and ANQGSEA. The CDR3 has 13 residues. One entry per CDR3 protein, called by TCRdb with MiXCR from the 5' RACE reads. The top ten clones hold under 4.5% of a sample with around 490,000 distinct CDR3 sequences, 5.3% of them seen once. This TCR derives from a male donor with ankylosing spondylitis. This rearrangement joins TRBV29-1 to TRBJ1-1; no reliable D call. The material sequenced was blood, either unsorted or a sorted T cell fraction (not recorded which). CDR3 amino acids: CSAFGPLNTEAFF. For the CDR3, the DNA is TGCAGCGCGTTCGGGCCGTTGAACACTGAAGCTTTCTTT.